These 25 T cell receptor beta chains were all obtained from the same sample, sequenced in a study of cytomegalovirus exposure and HLA in healthy donors. The primer mix had 60 Vbeta and 13 Jbeta primers. TCRdb's copy holds only in-frame clones and misses some; the assay was immunoSEQ multiplex PCR. The table shows 99,000 or so clones, with about four fifths occurring only once. The sample comprised PBMCs. These receptor sequences come from a man aged 40-50 years in good health and CMV-seronegative.

This chain links TRBV6-5 with TRBJ2-7, with 10 bases that match TRBD1. Unmatched junction bases numbered 4, after V lost 0 bases and J lost 2 bases. CDR1 MNHEY and CDR2 SVGAGI come from the germline V gene. The CDR3 consists of 16 residues. This CDR3 reads CASSYSGTGAAYEQYF. DNA for the CDR3: TGTGCCAGCAGTTACTCGGGGACAGGGGCAGCCTACGAGCAGTACTTC.

The chain couples TRBV5-4 to TRBJ2-7; possibly TRBD2 for D (6 bases). The germline V and J ends were trimmed by 3 bases and 0 bases, with 13 bases remaining between them. This CDR3 region has 15 residues. Germline V gives CDR1 SGHNT, CDR2 YYREEE (reference sequence). In DNA form, the CDR3 reads TGTGCCAGCAGCTCCCGGGACTGGAGCTCCTACGAGCAGTACTTC. This translates into CASSSRDWSSYEQYF.

In its sample, this clone was seen a few times. V and J are TRBV6-1 and TRBJ1-5, with D possibly matching TRBD1 (6 bases). V was pared by 3 bases and J by 5 bases, with 20 bases between. CDR3 length: 17 amino acids. Germline V CDR1 and CDR2: MNHNS, SASEGT. The CDR3 sequence is CASSDDRGQLGDQPQHF. Written as DNA, the CDR3 is TGTGCCAGCAGTGATGATCGGGGACAACTGGGGGATCAGCCCCAGCATTTT.

V and J are TRBV5-1 and TRBJ2-7; 7 nucleotides line up with TRBD1. The CDR3 runs 14 residues. Trimming took 4 bases from V and 7 from J; bases not matched to a gene: 11. Germline values: CDR1 SGHRS, CDR2 YFSETQ. This CDR3 is CASSPEDRVREQYF. CDR3 nucleotides: TGCGCCAGCAGCCCCGAAGACAGGGTGCGAGAGCAGTACTTC.

J is TRBJ2-7 and V is TRBV5-1, with a tentative D call TRBD1 (6 bases). With 5 bases removed from V and 1 base from J, the gap between germline ends came to 13 bases. The CDR3 runs 14 residues. Germline loops: CDR1 SGHRS, CDR2 YFSETQ. CDR3 coding DNA: TGCGCCAGCAGGACCAGACAGGAGTCCTACGAGCAGTACTTC. Translation: CASRTRQESYEQYF.

This clone was found a few times. The chain has TRBV27 and TRBJ1-1, with a weak D call TRBD1 (5 bases). The CDR3 consists of 13 residues. Germline-derived CDR1 and CDR2 are MNHEY and SMNVEV (reference sequence). Trimming pared 5 bases from V and 10 bases from J, leaving 17 bases between. The CDR3 sequence: CASSRWDSGGAFF. DNA of the CDR3: TGTGCCAGCAGTCGTTGGGACTCGGGGGGAGCTTTCTTT.

CDR3: CASTRTPNTGELFF. CDR3 DNA: TGCGCCAGCACCCGGACACCCAACACCGGGGAGCTGTTTTTT. The V call is TRBV5-1, the J call TRBJ2-2; TRBD1 is a possible D gene (5 bases). The CDR3 loop spans 14 amino acids. The V gene lost 6 bases and the J gene lost 2 bases, with 11 bases spanning the gap. In germline, CDR1 is SGHRS, CDR2 YFSETQ.

Only a few counts were recorded for this clone. This chain links TRBV15 with TRBJ2-7; a possible D gene is TRBD2 (6 bases). With 1 base removed from V and 5 bases from J, the gap between germline ends came to 15 bases. The germline gives CDR1 LNHNV, CDR2 YYDKDF (reference sequence). The CDR3 covers 15 residues. The CDR3 region has the DNA TGTGCCACCAGCAGAGCCGGGGGTCTCCCTAACGAGCAGTACTTC. The encoded protein is CATSRAGGLPNEQYF.

The rearrangement links TRBV6-5 to TRBJ1-1; 8 nucleotides line up with TRBD1. V lost 5 bases, J lost 10 bases, and 12 bases stayed unmatched. This CDR3 is built from 14 residues. CDR1 and CDR2 from the germline V gene are MNHEY and SVGAGI. CDR3: CASSDRGLGGAAFF. In nucleotides, the CDR3 is TGTGCCAGCAGTGACAGGGGCCTAGGGGGAGCAGCTTTCTTT.

This sequence joins TRBV11-1 and TRBJ1-6; D gene ambiguous. Between the trimmed V and J ends, which lost 3 bases and 7 bases, there was a span of 10 bases. CDR3 length: 14 amino acids. Germline loops: CDR1 SGHAT, CDR2 FQDESV (reference sequence). In nucleotides, the CDR3 is TGTGCCAGCAGCTTTTCGGGGAACAATTCACCCCTCCACTTT. Residues: CASSFSGNNSPLHF.

The chain joins TRBV7-3 to TRBJ2-1, with D unresolved. V was shortened by 0 bases and J by 4 bases, with 7 bases between the two germline ends. CDR1 and CDR2 (germline): SGHTA, FQGTGA. This CDR3 contains 14 residues. The CDR3 spells CASSLTGPYNEQFF. The CDR3 bases are TGTGCCAGCAGCTTAACGGGCCCTTACAATGAGCAGTTCTTC.

This chain links TRBV15 with TRBJ2-1; 8 positions agree with TRBD1. The CDR3 spans 14 residues. The germline V gene encodes CDR1 LNHNV and CDR2 YYDKDF (reference sequence). V gave up 8 bases and J gave up 8 bases; unmatched junction bases: 11. The CDR3 sequence is CATSVFQGAYEQFF. CDR3 nucleotides: TGTGCCACCTCAGTATTTCAGGGGGCCTATGAGCAGTTCTTC.

This rearrangement joins TRBV7-9 to TRBJ1-5; TRBD1 aligns across 8 bases. J was trimmed by 5 bases and V by 5 bases; bases with no gene match: 5. CDR1 and CDR2 from the germline V gene are SEHNR and FQNEAQ (reference sequence). This CDR3 has 14 amino acids. The CDR3 DNA reads TGTGCCAGCAGCCGGGACAGGTCCCATCAGCCCCAGCATTTT. Translation gives CASSRDRSHQPQHF.

This clone was seen a few times. The chain joins TRBV6-5 to TRBJ2-7, with 10 bases lining up with TRBD2. Trimming took 4 bases from V and 1 from J; bases not matched to a gene: 4. CDR3 size: 15 residues. The germline gives CDR1 MNHEY, CDR2 SVGAGI. CDR3 sequence (DNA): TGTGCCAGCAGTTTGAGCGGGAGGGGATCCTACGAGCAGTACTTC. Translated: CASSLSGRGSYEQYF.

The chain is built from TRBV28 and TRBJ1-2; 9 bases align to TRBD1. The CDR3 length is 14 residues. Germline V gene data show CDR1 as MDHEN and CDR2 as SYDVKM. Trimming cost V 6 bases and J 3 bases; bases outside gene matches: 5. The CDR3 sequence is CASRIQGAYYGYTF. The CDR3 region has the DNA TGTGCCAGCAGAATACAGGGGGCGTACTATGGCTACACCTTC.

The chain links TRBV6-5 to TRBJ2-1; 7 bases align to TRBD2. The CDR3 sequence is 15 residues long. Trimming removed 0 bases from V and 9 bases from J; junction bases left unmatched: 8. Germline values: CDR1 MNHEY, CDR2 SVGAGI. DNA of the CDR3: TGTGCCAGCAGTTACTCCTCACTAGCGACGGGTGAGCAGTTCTTC. Protein product: CASSYSSLATGEQFF.

This rearrangement joins TRBV5-1 to TRBJ1-3, with 8 bases identical to TRBD1. With V trimmed by 5 bases and J by 0 bases, 4 bases remained unmatched. This CDR3 is 15 amino acids long. The germline gives CDR1 SGHRS, CDR2 YFSETQ. CDR3: CASSHGTGSGNTIYF. In DNA, the CDR3 is TGCGCCAGCAGTCATGGGACAGGCTCTGGAAACACCATATATTTT.

This chain uses TRBV6-5 with TRBJ2-2; 9 bases fit TRBD1. The germline CDR1 and CDR2 sequences are MNHEY and SVGAGI. The CDR3 has 15 residues. After removal of 5 bases from V and 5 bases from J, the junction contained 6 bases not matched to a gene. The CDR3 reads CASSRGTGSTGELFF. The CDR3 nucleotides are TGTGCCAGCAGTAGGGGGACAGGGTCAACCGGGGAGCTGTTTTTT.

This clone was observed a few times. This chain links TRBV19 with TRBJ1-2; a possible D gene is TRBD1 (5 bases). The V and J ends lost 3 bases and 6 bases respectively, with 11 bases between them. Germline V CDR1 and CDR2: LNHDA, SQIVND (reference sequence). The CDR3 totals 13 residues. The CDR3 nucleotides read TGTGCCAGTAGTATTAGACGGGGGGATGGCTACACCTTC. Translation gives CASSIRRGDGYTF.

The chain uses TRBV10-1 and TRBJ2-3; 10 bases are a match to TRBD1. Germline lookup yields CDR1 WNHNN and CDR2 SYGVQD (reference sequence). The CDR3 spans 16 residues. The V gene end was trimmed by 4 bases and the J gene end by 4 bases; junction bases not matched to a gene: 8. The CDR3 reads CASSADRGQFPDTQYF. The CDR3 DNA follows: TGCGCCAGCAGTGCTGACAGGGGGCAATTCCCAGATACGCAGTATTTT.

The chain joins TRBV5-4 to TRBJ1-2; 9 bases align to TRBD1. This CDR3 region has 17 residues. CDR1 is SGHNT and CDR2 is YYREEE in the germline V gene (reference sequence). V lost 2 bases to trimming and J lost 5 bases; unmatched junction nucleotides: 13. The CDR3 DNA is TGTGCCAGCAGCTTAAATATACCGGGACAGGGTCTTTATGGCTACACCTTC. Translation: CASSLNIPGQGLYGYTF.

The chain uses TRBV6-4 and TRBJ2-1, with TRBD2 identical over 12 bases. This CDR3 has 14 residues. Germline V gene sequence: CDR1 MRHNA, CDR2 SNTAGT. Germline trimming cut 4 bases from V and 7 bases from J; bases unmatched to any gene: 2. CDR3 loop: CASSATSGGNEQFF. The CDR3 DNA follows: TGTGCCAGCAGTGCAACTAGCGGGGGGAATGAGCAGTTCTTC.

V and J are TRBV29-1 and TRBJ1-1, with unresolved D. Trimming took 4 bases from V and 7 from J, leaving 7 bases between them. Germline values: CDR1 SQVTM, CDR2 ANQGSEA. The CDR3 length is 10 residues. The CDR3 sequence is CSVVRFEAFF. In DNA, the CDR3 is TGCAGCGTTGTGAGGTTTGAAGCTTTCTTT.

This chain links TRBV7-9 with TRBJ1-4; 8 nucleotides align to TRBD1. V gave up 5 bases and J gave up 5 bases; unmatched junction bases: 7. Germline CDR1 and CDR2: SEHNR and FQNEAQ (reference sequence). The CDR3 runs 15 residues. The CDR3 coding sequence is TGTGCCAGCAGCCCGTCAGGGGGCGGCAATGAAAAACTGTTTTTT. Amino acids: CASSPSGGGNEKLFF.

The chain recombines TRBV5-1 with TRBJ1-2; D uncertain. V lost 3 bases, J lost 1 base, and 10 bases lay in between. Germline CDR1 and CDR2: SGHRS and YFSETQ. The CDR3 runs 14 residues. CDR3 residues: CASSSTDINYGYTF. The CDR3 region has the DNA TGCGCCAGCAGCTCTACAGACATTAACTATGGCTACACCTTC.